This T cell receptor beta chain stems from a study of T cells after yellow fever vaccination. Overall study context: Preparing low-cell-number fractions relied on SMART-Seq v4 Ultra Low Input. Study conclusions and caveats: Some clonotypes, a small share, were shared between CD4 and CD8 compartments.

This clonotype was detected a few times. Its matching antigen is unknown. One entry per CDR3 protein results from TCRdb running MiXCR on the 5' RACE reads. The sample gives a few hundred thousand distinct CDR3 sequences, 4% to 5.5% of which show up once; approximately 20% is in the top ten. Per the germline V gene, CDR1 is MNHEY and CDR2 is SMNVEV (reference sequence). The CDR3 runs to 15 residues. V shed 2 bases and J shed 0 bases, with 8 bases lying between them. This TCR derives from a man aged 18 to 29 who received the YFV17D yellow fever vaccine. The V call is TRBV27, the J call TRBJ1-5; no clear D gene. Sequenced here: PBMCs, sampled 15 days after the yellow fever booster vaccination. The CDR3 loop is CASSLGVPSNQPQHF. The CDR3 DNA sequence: TGTGCCAGCAGTTTAGGGGTACCTAGCAATCAGCCCCAGCATTTT.